What follows describes a single TCR beta chain. Its cognate antigen is unknown. These data come from a study of T cell responses to AZD1222 COVID-19 vaccine. Study-level findings and limits: Researchers report vaccine-associated CD4 TCRs spanning spike, with dominance at 160-218 and 743-854. Breadth and depth of Spike-specific TCRs rose after two AZD1222 doses.

This CDR3 is 16 amino acids long. The V and J ends lost 5 bases and 2 bases, in that order; junction bases with no gene match: 7. The germline V gene has CDR1 SGHNT and CDR2 YENEEA. Some clones are missing from TCRdb's copy, which holds only in-frame ones; the method was immunoSEQ multiplex PCR. The table shows some 150,000 clones, with 88% occurring only once. The chain couples TRBV11-3 to TRBJ2-2; TRBD1 matches 8 bases. The source was peripheral blood, collected 28 days after the second dose of the MenACWY control vaccine. This clonotype was obtained from an adult who received the MenACWY meningococcal vaccine as a control. The CDR3 nucleotides are TGTGCCAGCAGCCGGGACAGGCTGATAAACACCGGGGAGCTGTTTTTT. This sequence encodes CASSRDRLINTGELFF.